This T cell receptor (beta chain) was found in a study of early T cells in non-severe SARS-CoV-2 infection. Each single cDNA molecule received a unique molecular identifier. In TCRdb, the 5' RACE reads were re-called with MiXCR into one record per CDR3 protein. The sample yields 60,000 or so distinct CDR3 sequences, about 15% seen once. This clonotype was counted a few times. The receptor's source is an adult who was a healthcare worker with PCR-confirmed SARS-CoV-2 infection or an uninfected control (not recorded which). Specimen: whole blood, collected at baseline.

CDR3 sequence: CASSQMAPRYSGELFF. DNA for the CDR3: TGTGCCAGCAGCCAGATGGCCCCTAGGTATTCCGGGGAGCTGTTTTTT. V and J are TRBV7-3 and TRBJ2-2, with D unresolved. This CDR3 is built from 16 residues. The V end lost 5 bases, the J end lost 6 bases, and 19 bases lay between the germline ends. Germline V gives CDR1 SGHTA, CDR2 FQGTGA.